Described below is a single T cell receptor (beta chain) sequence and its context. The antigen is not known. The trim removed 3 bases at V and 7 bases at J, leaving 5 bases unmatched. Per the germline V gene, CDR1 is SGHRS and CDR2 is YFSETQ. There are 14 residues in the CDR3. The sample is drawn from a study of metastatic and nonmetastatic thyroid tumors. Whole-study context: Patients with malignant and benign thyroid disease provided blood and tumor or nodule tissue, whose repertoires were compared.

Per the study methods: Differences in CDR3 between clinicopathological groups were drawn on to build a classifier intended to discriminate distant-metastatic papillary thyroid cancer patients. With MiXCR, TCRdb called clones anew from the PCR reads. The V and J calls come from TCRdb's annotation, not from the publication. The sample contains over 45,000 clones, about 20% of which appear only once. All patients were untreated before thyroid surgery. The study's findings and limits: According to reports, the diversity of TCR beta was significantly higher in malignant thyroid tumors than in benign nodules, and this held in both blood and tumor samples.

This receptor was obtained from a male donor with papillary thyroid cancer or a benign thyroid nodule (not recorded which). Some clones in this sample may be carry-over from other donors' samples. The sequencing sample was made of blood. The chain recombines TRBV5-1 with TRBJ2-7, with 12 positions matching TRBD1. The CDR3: CASSSGQGAREQYF. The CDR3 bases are TGCGCCAGCAGCTCGGGACAGGGGGCGCGAGAGCAGTACTTC. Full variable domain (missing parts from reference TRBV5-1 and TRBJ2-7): KAGVTQTPRYLIKTRGQQVTLSCSPISGHRSVSWYQQTPGQGLQFLFEYFSETQRNKGNFPGRFSGRQFSNSRSEMNVSTLELGDSALYLCASSSGQGAREQYFGPGTRLTVT.